These 19 T cell receptor beta chains came from one sample sequenced in a study of blood T cell repertoires in COVID-19. TCRdb keeps only in-frame clones here, not all; method: immunoSEQ multiplex PCR. Of around 47,000 clones listed, around 81% are singletons. The sample was peripheral blood. These receptors were obtained from a woman older than 75 with COVID-19, enrolled during active disease.

The chain carries TRBV19 and TRBJ2-5; 8 nucleotides agree with TRBD2. Trimming removed 7 bases from V and 5 bases from J; junction bases left unmatched: 12. This CDR3 has 15 amino acids. Per germline, CDR1 LNHDA and CDR2 SQIVND (reference sequence). In DNA form, the CDR3 reads TGTGCCAGTACAGGGACCGCGGGCGGGAGGGAGACCCAGTACTTC. Translating gives CASTGTAGGRETQYF. Drawing the rest from reference TRBV19 and TRBJ2-5, the complete variable domain is DGGITQSPKYLFRKEGQNVTLSCEQNLNHDAMYWYRQDPGQGLRLIYYSQIVNDFQKGDIAEGYSVSREKKESFPLTVTSAQKNPTAFYLCASTGTAGGRETQYFGPGTRLLVL.

The genes are TRBV7-2 and TRBJ2-7, with unresolved D. Trimming left V 3 bases short and J 2 bases short, with 2 bases between. CDR1 and CDR2 from the germline V gene are SGHTA and FQGNSA. CDR3 length: 11 amino acids. In DNA, the CDR3 is TGTGCCAGCAGCTTCGCCTACGAGCAGTACTTC. Protein product: CASSFAYEQYF.

CDR3 in amino acids: CASSLVEAIYNEQFF. CDR3 coding DNA: TGCGCCAGCAGCTTGGTGGAGGCGATCTACAATGAGCAGTTCTTC. The chain carries TRBV5-1 and TRBJ2-1; D might be TRBD2 (5 bases). The germline gives CDR1 SGHRS, CDR2 YFSETQ. Trimming removed 0 bases from V and 3 bases from J, with 10 bases in between. This CDR3 has 15 residues.

The chain recombines TRBV18 with TRBJ2-1; 8 bases align to TRBD1. V shed 3 bases, J shed 2 bases, and the junction held 6 bases outside the gene matches. The CDR3 contains 16 residues. In germline, CDR1 is KGHSH, CDR2 LQKENI. CDR3 nucleotides: TGTGCCAGCTCACCCCCACAGGGGGTCACCTACAATGAGCAGTTCTTC. It yields the protein CASSPPQGVTYNEQFF.

The genes are TRBV4-1 and TRBJ1-1; D remains ambiguous. The germline V gene has CDR1 MGHRA and CDR2 YSYEKL. The V gene lost 0 bases and the J gene lost 2 bases, with 7 bases spanning the gap. The CDR3 contains 14 residues. The CDR3 is CASSQEARNTEAFF. CDR3 DNA: TGCGCCAGCAGCCAAGAAGCACGCAACACTGAAGCTTTCTTT.

J is TRBJ2-1 and V is TRBV4-1, with D possibly being TRBD1 (6 bases). CDR3 length: 17 amino acids. The V gene's germline CDR1 is MGHRA and CDR2 YSYEKL. The V and J ends lost 4 bases and 5 bases respectively, with 21 bases between them. This chain's CDR3 is CASSPAGAQSGHNEQFF. CDR3 bases: TGCGCCAGCAGCCCCGCAGGGGCTCAGAGTGGGCACAATGAGCAGTTCTTC.

This clone came up a few times. The rearrangement uses TRBV7-3 and TRBJ2-1; TRBD2 matches 9 bases. This CDR3 spans 17 amino acids. After removal of 4 bases from V and 4 bases from J, the junction contained 11 bases not matched to a gene. The germline V gene has CDR1 SGHTA and CDR2 FQGTGA. The CDR3 sequence: CASSSDGSGSPYNEQFF. CDR3 DNA: TGTGCCAGCAGCTCTGACGGTAGCGGGAGTCCATACAATGAGCAGTTCTTC.

A few counts support this clone. The genes are TRBV7-6 and TRBJ2-5, with TRBD2 matching over 7 bases. The germline V gene has CDR1 SGHVS and CDR2 FNYEAQ. The CDR3 consists of 18 residues. V lost 0 bases, J lost 4 bases, and 14 bases stayed unmatched. For the CDR3, the DNA is TGTGCCAGCAGCTTAGCGGAGGGGCAGCGGGACGGCTTAGAGACCCAGTACTTC. Encoded protein: CASSLAEGQRDGLETQYF. Full variable domain (missing parts from reference TRBV7-6 and TRBJ2-5): GAGVSQSPRYKVTKRGQDVALRCDPISGHVSLYWYRQALGQGPEFLTYFNYEAQQDKSGLPNDRFSAERPEGSISTLTIQRTEQRDSAMYRCASSLAEGQRDGLETQYFGPGTRLLVL.

The J gene is TRBJ2-1, the V gene TRBV6-6, with 13 bases aligning to TRBD2. The CDR3 extends over 16 amino acids. J lost 4 bases, V lost 4 bases, and 4 bases had no gene match. The germline gives CDR1 MNHNY, CDR2 SVGAGI (reference sequence). This CDR3 is CASSSPGLAGYNEQFF. The CDR3 DNA sequence: TGTGCCAGCAGTTCCCCGGGACTAGCGGGATACAATGAGCAGTTCTTC.

Sample share makes this clone medium-sized. The chain recombines TRBV28 with TRBJ2-3; a weak D match, TRBD2 (5 bases). CDR1 is MDHEN, CDR2 SYDVKM, per germline. The V gene lost 8 bases and the J gene lost 2 bases, with 8 bases spanning the gap. The CDR3 runs to 12 residues. The CDR3 coding sequence is TGTGCCAGCTCGGAGGCCACAGATACGCAGTATTTT. Translating gives CASSEATDTQYF.

The chain links TRBV5-1 to TRBJ1-4, with 12 positions matching TRBD1. The germline gives CDR1 SGHRS, CDR2 YFSETQ. The CDR3 is 16 residues long. V was clipped by 3 bases and J by 4 bases; unmatched bases: 4. The CDR3 bases are TGCGCCAGCAGCTCGGGACAGGGGGCTGGTAATGAAAAACTGTTTTTT. This codes for CASSSGQGAGNEKLFF.

The rearrangement links TRBV5-1 to TRBJ2-7, with 9 bases identical to TRBD1. V trimming: 0 bases; J trimming: 1 base; junction bases outside the gene matches: 2. This CDR3 spans 15 amino acids. Looked up from germline, CDR1 is SGHRS and CDR2 is YFSETQ. The CDR3 nucleotides are TGCGCCAGCAGCTTGGGACAGGGGGGATCCTACGAGCAGTACTTC. Translation gives CASSLGQGGSYEQYF.

The rearrangement links TRBV10-2 to TRBJ2-7, with 12 bases matching TRBD2. CDR3 length: 19 amino acids. With V trimmed by 1 base and J by 0 bases, 10 bases remained unmatched. The germline V gene encodes CDR1 WSHSY and CDR2 SAAADI. The CDR3 reads CASSELGGLAGSYSYEQYF. The CDR3 DNA reads TGCGCCAGCAGTGAGTTGGGTGGACTAGCGGGATCATACTCCTACGAGCAGTACTTC.

This chain connects TRBV6-5 to TRBJ2-2, with TRBD2 as a possible D gene (5 bases). Trimming cost V 0 bases and J 4 bases, with 6 bases left between them. The CDR3 runs 14 residues. Germline CDR1 is MNHEY and CDR2 is SVGAGI. CDR3 in amino acids: CASSYSSGTGELFF. In DNA, the CDR3 is TGTGCCAGCAGTTACTCGAGCGGCACCGGGGAGCTGTTTTTT.

The rearrangement links TRBV2 to TRBJ2-5; 7 positions agree with TRBD2. Looked up from germline, CDR1 is SNHLY and CDR2 is FYNNEI. With 6 bases clipped from V and 2 bases from J, the junction kept 12 bases outside the gene matches. The CDR3 length is 16 residues. The CDR3 loop reads CASRGGSGKRQETQYF. The CDR3 DNA reads TGTGCCAGCAGGGGGGGGAGCGGGAAGAGACAAGAGACCCAGTACTTC. Complete variable domain (other parts from reference TRBV2 and TRBJ2-5): EPEVTQTPSHQVTQMGQEVILRCVPISNHLYFYWYRQILGQKVEFLVSFYNNEISEKSEIFDDQFSVERPDGSNFTLKIRSTKLEDSAMYFCASRGGSGKRQETQYFGPGTRLLVL.

The chain joins TRBV4-1 to TRBJ2-7; D may be TRBD1 (6 bases). V shed 0 bases and J shed 2 bases, with 17 bases lying between them. The CDR3 length is 17 residues. Germline lookup yields CDR1 MGHRA and CDR2 YSYEKL. The CDR3 nucleotides are TGCGCCAGCAGCCAAGAAGGGATAGGACAGAATGCCTACGAGCAGTACTTC. Protein sequence: CASSQEGIGQNAYEQYF.

The chain links TRBV5-4 to TRBJ2-4, with D possibly matching TRBD1 (5 bases). CDR1 and CDR2 (germline): SGHNT, YYREEE (reference sequence). V lost 0 bases to trimming and J lost 7 bases, with 11 bases between them. CDR3 size: 14 residues. The CDR3, as DNA: TGTGCCAGCAGCTTGGTCGGCAGGGTTAACATTCAGTACTTC. It yields the protein CASSLVGRVNIQYF.

The rearrangement joins TRBV21-1 to TRBJ1-2; the table's TRBD1 call for D was not verified on the DNA. TRBV21-1 corresponds to a pseudogene. The length of the CDR3 is 15 residues. CDR3 DNA: TGTGCCAGCGGGGGTAAACAGGGAATCTTCTATGGCTACACCTTC. This translates into CASGGKQGIFYGYTF.

The chain links TRBV27 to TRBJ1-6, with a possible D match to TRBD1 (6 bases). This CDR3 contains 15 residues. Trimming shortened V by 3 bases and J by 7 bases, and 13 bases separated the two germline ends. The V gene's germline CDR1 is MNHEY and CDR2 SMNVEV (reference sequence). The CDR3 region is CASSFRDTRNSPLHF. The DNA of the CDR3 is TGTGCCAGCAGTTTCAGGGACACCAGGAATTCACCCCTCCACTTT.